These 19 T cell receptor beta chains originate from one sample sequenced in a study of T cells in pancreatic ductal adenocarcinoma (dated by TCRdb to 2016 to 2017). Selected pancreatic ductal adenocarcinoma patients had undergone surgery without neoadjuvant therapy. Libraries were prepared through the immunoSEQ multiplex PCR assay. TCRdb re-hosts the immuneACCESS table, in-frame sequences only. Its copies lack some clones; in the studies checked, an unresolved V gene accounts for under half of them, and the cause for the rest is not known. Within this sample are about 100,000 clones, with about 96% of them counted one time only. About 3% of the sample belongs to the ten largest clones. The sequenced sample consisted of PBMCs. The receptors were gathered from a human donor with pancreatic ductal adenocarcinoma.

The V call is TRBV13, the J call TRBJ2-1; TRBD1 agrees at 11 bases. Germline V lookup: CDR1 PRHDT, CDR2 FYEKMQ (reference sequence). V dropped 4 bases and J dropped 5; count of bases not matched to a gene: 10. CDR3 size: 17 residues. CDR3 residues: CASSYRTGGVRHNEQFF. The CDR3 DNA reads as TGTGCCAGCAGCTACCGGACAGGGGGCGTCAGGCACAATGAGCAGTTCTTC.

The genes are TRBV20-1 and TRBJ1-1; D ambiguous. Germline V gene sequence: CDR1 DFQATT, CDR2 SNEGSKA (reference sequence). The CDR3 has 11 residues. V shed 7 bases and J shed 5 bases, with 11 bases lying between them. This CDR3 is CSGWGETEAFF. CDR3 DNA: TGCAGTGGTTGGGGAGAAACTGAAGCTTTCTTT.

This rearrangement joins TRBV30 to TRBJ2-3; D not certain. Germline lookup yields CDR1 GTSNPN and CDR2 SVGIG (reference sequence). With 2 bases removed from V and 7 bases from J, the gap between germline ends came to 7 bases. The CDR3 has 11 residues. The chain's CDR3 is CAWSRSYTQYF. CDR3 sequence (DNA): TGTGCCTGGAGTAGAAGCTATACGCAGTATTTT.

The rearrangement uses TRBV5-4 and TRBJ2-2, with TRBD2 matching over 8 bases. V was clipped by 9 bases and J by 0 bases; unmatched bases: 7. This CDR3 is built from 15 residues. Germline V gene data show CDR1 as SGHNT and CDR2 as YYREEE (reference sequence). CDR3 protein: CAILAGPSNTGELFF. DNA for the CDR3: TGTGCCATCCTAGCGGGTCCCTCGAACACCGGGGAGCTGTTTTTT. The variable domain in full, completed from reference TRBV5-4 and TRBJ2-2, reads ETGVTQSPTHLIKTRGQQVTLRCSSQSGHNTVSWYQQALGQGPQFIFQYYREEENGRGNFPPRFSGLQFPNYSSELNVNALELDDSALYLCAILAGPSNTGELFFGEGSRLTVL.

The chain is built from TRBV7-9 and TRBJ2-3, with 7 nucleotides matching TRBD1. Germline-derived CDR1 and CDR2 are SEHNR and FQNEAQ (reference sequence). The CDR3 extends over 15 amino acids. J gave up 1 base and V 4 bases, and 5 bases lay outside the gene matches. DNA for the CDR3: TGTGCCAGCAGCTCCCAGGGGGTTGGCACAGATACGCAGTATTTT. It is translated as CASSSQGVGTDTQYF.

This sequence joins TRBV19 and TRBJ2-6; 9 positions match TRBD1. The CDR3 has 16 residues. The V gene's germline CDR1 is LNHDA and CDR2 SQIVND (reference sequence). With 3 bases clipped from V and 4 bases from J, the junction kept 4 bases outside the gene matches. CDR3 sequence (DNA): TGTGCCAGTAGTATCGGACAGGGGACCGGGGCCAACGTCCTGACTTTC. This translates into CASSIGQGTGANVLTF.

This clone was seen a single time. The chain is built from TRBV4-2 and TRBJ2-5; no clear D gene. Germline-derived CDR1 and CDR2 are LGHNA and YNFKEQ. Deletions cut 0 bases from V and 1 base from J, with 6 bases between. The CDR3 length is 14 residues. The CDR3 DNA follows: TGTGCCAGCAGCCAAGATAGCCCCCAAGAGACCCAGTACTTC. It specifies CASSQDSPQETQYF.

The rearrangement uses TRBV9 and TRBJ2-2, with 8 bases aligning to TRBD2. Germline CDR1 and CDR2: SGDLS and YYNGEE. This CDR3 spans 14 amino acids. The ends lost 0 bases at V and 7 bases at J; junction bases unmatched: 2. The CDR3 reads CASSVDGRGGELFF. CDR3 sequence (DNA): TGTGCCAGCAGCGTAGACGGGAGGGGCGGGGAGCTGTTTTTT.

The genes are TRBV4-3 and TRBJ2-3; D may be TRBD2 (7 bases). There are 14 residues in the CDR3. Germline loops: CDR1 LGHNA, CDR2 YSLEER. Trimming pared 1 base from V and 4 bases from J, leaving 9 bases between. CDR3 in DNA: TGCGCCAGCAGCCAAGGGGAGGGGGCAGATACGCAGTATTTT. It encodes CASSQGEGADTQYF.

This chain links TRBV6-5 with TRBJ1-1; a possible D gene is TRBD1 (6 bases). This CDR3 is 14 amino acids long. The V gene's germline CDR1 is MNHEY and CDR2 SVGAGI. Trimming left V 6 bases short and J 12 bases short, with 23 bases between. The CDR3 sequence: CASSHNRDTLGTFF. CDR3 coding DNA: TGTGCCAGCAGCCACAACCGGGACACCCTAGGGACTTTCTTT.

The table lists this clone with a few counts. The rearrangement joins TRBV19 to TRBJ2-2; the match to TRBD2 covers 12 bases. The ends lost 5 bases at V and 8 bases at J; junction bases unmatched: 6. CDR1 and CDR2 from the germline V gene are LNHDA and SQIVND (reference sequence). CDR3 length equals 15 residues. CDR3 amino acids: CASSDGLAGWGELFF. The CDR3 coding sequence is TGTGCCAGTAGTGACGGACTAGCGGGATGGGGGGAGCTGTTTTTT.

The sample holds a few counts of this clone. The CDR3 sequence: CASSVTGGTEAFF. CDR3 nucleotide sequence: TGTGCCAGCAGCGTAACAGGGGGCACTGAAGCTTTCTTT. V and J are TRBV7-9 and TRBJ1-1, with 8 bases fitting TRBD1. The germline V gene encodes CDR1 SEHNR and CDR2 FQNEAQ (reference sequence). V lost 5 bases and J lost 4; bases outside the gene matches: 3. The CDR3 length is 13 residues. Full variable domain (remainder filled in from reference TRBV7-9 and TRBJ1-1): DTGVSQNPRHKITKRGQNVTFRCDPISEHNRLYWYRQTLGQGPEFLTYFQNEAQLEKSRLLSDRFSAERPKGSFSTLEIQRTEQGDSAMYLCASSVTGGTEAFFGQGTRLTVV.

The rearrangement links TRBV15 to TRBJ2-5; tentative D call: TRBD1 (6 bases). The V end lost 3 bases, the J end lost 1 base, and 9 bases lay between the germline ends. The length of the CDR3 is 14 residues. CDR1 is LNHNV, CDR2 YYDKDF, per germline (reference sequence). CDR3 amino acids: CATSSGQSQETQYF. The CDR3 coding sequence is TGTGCCACCAGCAGCGGACAGTCCCAAGAGACCCAGTACTTC.

This CDR3 reads CASGHPRETQYF. In DNA form, the CDR3 reads TGTGCCAGCGGGCACCCCCGGGAGACCCAGTACTTC. The genes are TRBV28 and TRBJ2-5; D is unclear. CDR1 is MDHEN and CDR2 is SYDVKM in the germline V gene. V lost 8 bases and J lost 5, with 12 bases in between. The CDR3 length is 12 residues.

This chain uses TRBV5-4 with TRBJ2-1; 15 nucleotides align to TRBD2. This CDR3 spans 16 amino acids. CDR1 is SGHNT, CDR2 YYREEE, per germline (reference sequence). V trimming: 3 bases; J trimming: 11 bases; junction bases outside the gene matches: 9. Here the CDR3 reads CASSSGLAGGPRKQFF. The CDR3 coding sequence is TGTGCCAGCAGCTCCGGACTAGCGGGAGGGCCAAGGAAGCAGTTCTTC.

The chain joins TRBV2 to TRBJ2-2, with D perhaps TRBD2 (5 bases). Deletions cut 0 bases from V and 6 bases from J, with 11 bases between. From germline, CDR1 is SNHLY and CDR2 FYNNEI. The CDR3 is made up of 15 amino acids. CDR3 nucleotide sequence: TGTGCCAGCAGTGAAGCAACCGCGAGGGCCGGGGAGCTGTTTTTT. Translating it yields CASSEATARAGELFF.

CDR3 loop: CASQTRPKFISGANVLTF. CDR3 DNA sequence: TGTGCCAGCCAGACCAGGCCCAAATTCATCTCTGGGGCCAACGTCCTGACTTTC. The rearrangement uses TRBV13 and TRBJ2-6; D gene unclear. CDR1 and CDR2 from the germline V gene are PRHDT and FYEKMQ (reference sequence). This CDR3 has 18 residues. V was shortened by 8 bases and J by 0 bases, with 20 bases between the two germline ends.

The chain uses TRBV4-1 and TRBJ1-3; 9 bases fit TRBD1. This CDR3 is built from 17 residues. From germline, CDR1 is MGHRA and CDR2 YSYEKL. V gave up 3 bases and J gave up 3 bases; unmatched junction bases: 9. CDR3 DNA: TGCGCCAGCAGCCAGGGCCGATACAGGGGGCTTGGAAACACCATATATTTT. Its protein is CASSQGRYRGLGNTIYF.

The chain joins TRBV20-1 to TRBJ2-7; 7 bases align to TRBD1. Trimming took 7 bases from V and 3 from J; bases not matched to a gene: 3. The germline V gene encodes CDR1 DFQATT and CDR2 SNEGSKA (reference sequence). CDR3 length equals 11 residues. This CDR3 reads CSGDSLYEQYF. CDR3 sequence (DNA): TGCAGTGGGGACAGCCTCTACGAGCAGTACTTC.